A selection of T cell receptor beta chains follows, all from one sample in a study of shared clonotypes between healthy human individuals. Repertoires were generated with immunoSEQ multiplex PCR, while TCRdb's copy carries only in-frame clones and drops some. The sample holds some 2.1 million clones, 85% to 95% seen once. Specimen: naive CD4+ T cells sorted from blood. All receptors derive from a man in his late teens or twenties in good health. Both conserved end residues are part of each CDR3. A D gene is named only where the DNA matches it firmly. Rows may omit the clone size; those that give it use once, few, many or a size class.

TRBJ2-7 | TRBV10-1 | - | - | CASSEHGRVQGEQYF | TGCGCCAGCAGTGAACATGGCAGGGTCCAAGGCGAGCAGTACTTC
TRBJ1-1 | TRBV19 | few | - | CASSSRYEAFF | TGTGCCAGTAGTAGCAGATATGAAGCTTTCTTT
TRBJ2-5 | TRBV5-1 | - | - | CASSLGQHRYQETQYF | TGCGCCAGCAGCTTGGGGCAACACAGGTACCAAGAGACCCAGTACTTC
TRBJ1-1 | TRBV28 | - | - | CASSLPQGLRTEAFF | TGTGCCAGCAGTTTACCTCAGGGGCTAAGGACTGAAGCTTTCTTT
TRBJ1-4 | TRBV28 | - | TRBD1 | CASSLRGPGNEKLFF | TGTGCCAGCAGTTTAAGGGGGCCCGGTAATGAAAAACTGTTTTTT
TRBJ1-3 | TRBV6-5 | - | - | CASSPGTTGNTIYF | TGTGCCAGCAGTCCAGGGACTACTGGAAACACCATATATTTT
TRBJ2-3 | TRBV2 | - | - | CASKGDITDTQYF | TGTGCCAGCAAGGGTGACATCACAGATACGCAGTATTTT
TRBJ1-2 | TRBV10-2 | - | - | CASSEVRGGYTF | TGCGCCAGCAGTGAGGTGCGGGGTGGCTACACCTTC
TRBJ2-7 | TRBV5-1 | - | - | CASSTGNYEQYF | TGCGCCAGCAGCACGGGGAACTACGAGCAGTACTTC
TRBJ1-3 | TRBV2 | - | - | CASSESGRSPGNTIYF | TGTGCCAGCAGTGAAAGCGGCAGGAGCCCTGGAAACACCATATATTTT
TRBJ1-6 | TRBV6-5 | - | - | CASRSQGRWGSPLHF | TGTGCCAGCAGATCACAGGGACGATGGGGATCACCCCTCCACTTT
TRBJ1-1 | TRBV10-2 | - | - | CASIRGAGEAFF | TGCGCCAGCATTCGGGGCGCAGGGGAAGCTTTCTTT
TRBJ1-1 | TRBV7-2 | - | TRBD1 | CASSLVSPRQGVQRAFF | TGTGCCAGCAGCTTAGTATCCCCTAGACAGGGGGTTCAAAGGGCTTTCTTT
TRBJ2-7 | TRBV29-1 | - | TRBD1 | CSGRTGEEQYF | TGCAGCGGGAGAACAGGGGAAGAGCAGTACTTC
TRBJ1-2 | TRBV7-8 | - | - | CASSLGFGADYGYTF | TGTGCCAGCAGCTTAGGGTTCGGGGCTGACTATGGCTACACCTTC
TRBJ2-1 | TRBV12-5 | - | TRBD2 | CASGLGEGYNEQFF | TGTGCTAGTGGTTTGGGGGAGGGGTACAATGAGCAGTTCTTC
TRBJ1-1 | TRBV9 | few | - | CASSVGSGTEAFF | TGTGCCAGCAGCGTAGGATCGGGGACTGAAGCTTTCTTT
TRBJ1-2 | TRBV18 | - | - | CASSPGGGFYYGYTF | TGTGCCAGCTCACCAGGAGGGGGGTTTTACTATGGCTACACCTTC
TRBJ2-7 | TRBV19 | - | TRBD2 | CASSPGLAGESYEQYF | TGTGCCAGTAGTCCGGGACTAGCGGGAGAATCATACGAGCAGTACTTC
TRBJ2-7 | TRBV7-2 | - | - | CASSPHSRYEQYF | TGTGCCAGCAGCCCCCACTCTCGATACGAGCAGTACTTC
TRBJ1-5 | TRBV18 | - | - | CATKREGGEPQHF | TGTGCCACAAAAAGAGAAGGAGGAGAGCCCCAGCATTTT
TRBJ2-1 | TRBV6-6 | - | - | CASSTGAAYNEQFF | TGTGCCAGCAGTACCGGGGCAGCCTACAATGAGCAGTTCTTC
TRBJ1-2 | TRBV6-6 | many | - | CASTQETYYGYTF | TGTGCCAGCACCCAAGAGACCTACTATGGCTACACCTTC
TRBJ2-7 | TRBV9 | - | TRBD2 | CASSVAASGSWNEQYF | TGTGCCAGCAGCGTGGCGGCTAGCGGGAGTTGGAACGAGCAGTACTTC
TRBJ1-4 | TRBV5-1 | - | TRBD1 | CASSLRDSAEKLFF | TGCGCCAGCAGCTTACGGGACAGCGCAGAAAAACTGTTTTTT
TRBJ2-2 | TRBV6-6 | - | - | CASTPTSSPVPGELFF | TGTGCCAGCACTCCAACAAGCTCCCCGGTACCCGGGGAGCTGTTTTTT
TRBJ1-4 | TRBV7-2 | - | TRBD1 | CASSLVSGTGNEKLFF | TGTGCCAGCAGCTTAGTATCCGGGACAGGGAATGAAAAACTGTTTTTT
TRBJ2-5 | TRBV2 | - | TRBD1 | CATNLQGAGETQYF | TGTGCCACAAACCTACAGGGGGCCGGGGAGACCCAGTACTTC
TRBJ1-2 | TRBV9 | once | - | CASSVASDGYYGYTF | TGTGCCAGCAGCGTTGCGTCGGATGGATACTATGGCTACACCTTC
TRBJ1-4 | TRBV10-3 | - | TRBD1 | CAISRDSLGTNEKLFF | TGTGCCATCAGTCGGGACAGCCTTGGAACTAATGAAAAACTGTTTTTT
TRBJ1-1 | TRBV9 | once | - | CASSAPPRVTEAFF | TGTGCCAGCAGCGCCCCCCCCCGGGTAACTGAAGCTTTCTTT
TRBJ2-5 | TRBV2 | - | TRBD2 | CASSPIAGGTQRTQYF | TGTGCCAGCAGCCCAATAGCGGGGGGAACCCAGAGGACCCAGTACTTC
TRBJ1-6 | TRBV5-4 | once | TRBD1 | CASSRTGSSYNSPLHF | TGTGCCAGCAGCAGGACAGGGAGCTCCTATAATTCACCCCTCCACTTT
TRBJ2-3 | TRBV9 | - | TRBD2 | CASSPNPGGVTDTQYF | TGTGCCAGCAGCCCTAATCCGGGAGGGGTCACAGATACGCAGTATTTT
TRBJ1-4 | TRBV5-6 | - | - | CASSPGGSWIKKLFF | TGTGCCAGCAGCCCCGGGGGGTCCTGGATTAAAAAACTGTTTTTT
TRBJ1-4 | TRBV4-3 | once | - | CASSQDEGTNEKLFF | TGCGCCAGCAGCCAAGATGAGGGAACTAATGAAAAACTGTTTTTT
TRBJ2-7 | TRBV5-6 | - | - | CASSLKGYEQYF | TGTGCCAGCAGCTTGAAGGGATACGAGCAGTACTTC
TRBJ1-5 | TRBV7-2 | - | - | CASSFAYNQPQHF | TGTGCCAGCAGCTTTGCCTACAATCAGCCCCAGCATTTT
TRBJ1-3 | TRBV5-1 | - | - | CASSLGSSGNTIYF | TGCGCCAGCAGCTTAGGGTCCTCTGGAAACACCATATATTTT
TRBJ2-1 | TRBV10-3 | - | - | CAISDGSDSYNEQFF | TGTGCCATCAGTGACGGGAGTGACTCCTACAATGAGCAGTTCTTC
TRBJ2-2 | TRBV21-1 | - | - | CASSAKRGVGQANTGELFF | TGTGCCAGCAGCGCAAAACGGGGCGTGGGACAGGCCAACACCGGGGAGCTGTTTTTT
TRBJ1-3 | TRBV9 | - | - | CASSPSSSKGNTIYF | TGTGCCAGCAGTCCCTCCAGCAGTAAGGGAAACACCATATATTTT
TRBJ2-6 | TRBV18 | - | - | CASSPPSSGANVLTF | TGTGCCAGCTCACCACCCTCCTCTGGGGCCAACGTCCTGACTTTC
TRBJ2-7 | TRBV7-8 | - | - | CASSLTSGGSYEQYF | TGTGCCAGCAGCTTGACTAGTGGAGGATCCTACGAGCAGTACTTC